These 4 T cell receptor beta chains came from one sample sequenced in a study of response to subunit inactivated influenza vaccine. TCRdb processed the RT-PCR reads anew with MiXCR; each CDR3 protein has one entry. The profile covers some 550,000 distinct CDR3 sequences, with approximately 20% appearing a single time and around 2.8% taken by the ten largest. These records were also assigned to another study, of T cells expressing NK-cell markers. That paper notes: Production of TCR beta cDNA relied on 5'RACE template switching with UMIs.

This specimen consisted of CD4+ T cells sorted from PBMCs, obtained 11 to 12 days after vaccination. The source of these receptors is a man aged 50-60 years who received an inactivated influenza vaccine.

The V call is TRBV11-2, the J call TRBJ2-7; the D gene is possibly TRBD2 (5 bases). V lost 3 bases to trimming and J lost 4 bases, with 19 bases between them. Germline assignment: CDR1 SGHAT and CDR2 FQNNGV. The CDR3 is 16 residues long. CDR3 sequence: CASSLIRGVGFYEQYF. The CDR3 region has the DNA TGTGCCAGCAGCTTGATACGGGGTGTGGGTTTTTACGAGCAGTACTTC.

The V and J genes are TRBV4-1 and TRBJ1-5; 8 bases align to TRBD1. V lost 5 bases, J lost 6 bases, and 9 bases stayed unmatched. Looked up from germline, CDR1 is MGHRA and CDR2 is YSYEKL. The CDR3 runs 15 residues. The CDR3 is CASSGGSGGSQPQHF. In DNA, the CDR3 is TGCGCCAGCAGCGGAGGGTCAGGGGGCTCTCAGCCCCAGCATTTT.

This clonotype was counted a few times. The rearrangement joins TRBV4-3 to TRBJ2-2, with D possibly being TRBD2 (5 bases). Germline V gene data show CDR1 as LGHNA and CDR2 as YSLEER. V lost 5 bases and J lost 4, with 14 bases in between. There are 15 residues in the CDR3. CDR3 in amino acids: CASSRRGLGTGELFF. DNA for the CDR3: TGCGCCAGCAGCAGACGGGGATTAGGCACCGGGGAGCTGTTTTTT.

This clonotype was counted at least ten times. The chain recombines TRBV12-3 or TRBV12-4 with TRBJ2-7; 7 bases line up with TRBD1. The trim removed 5 bases at V and 3 bases at J, leaving 16 bases unmatched. The CDR3 loop spans 17 amino acids. CDR3: CASSPAHLTGSHYEQYF. Here the CDR3 DNA reads TGTGCCAGCAGTCCCGCTCACCTGACAGGGTCCCACTACGAGCAGTACTTC.